This T cell receptor (beta chain) derives from a study of blood T cells in healthy people across ages (dated by TCRdb to between 2015 and 2016). General notes on the study: In model experiments, roughly one uniquely barcoded TCR beta cDNA molecule per two T cells was captured by template switching. The study measured age-related changes in TCR beta repertoire diversity using deep sequencing normalized with unique cDNA molecular identifiers. Using the same blood draw, the study looked at two additional independent replicas of 1 million unique cDNA reads for two donors, one aged 18 to 29 and the other aged 80 or older. The donors were divided into four age groups: young (average around 15 years), middle-aged (about 40), aged (roughly 60) and long-lived (roughly 82). To avoid experimental bias, donors of different ages were randomly spread across the sequencing lanes. Here is what the overall study found, with its caveats: There was a strong correlation between observed TCR beta diversity and the percentage of naive T cells measured by flow cytometry. The CMV infection status of donors was not known, potentially confounding age-related changes in expanded clonotypes. Observed TCR beta diversity per million T cells fell roughly linearly with age, and a significant reduction was already apparent by age approximately 41. Compared with the aged group, the long-lived group had more naive CD4+ T cells, fewer expanded clones and increased TCR diversity, a pattern suggesting age selection. Bulk unsorted PBMC profiling prevented conclusive comparison of naive and antigen-experienced compartments. Estimates of total diversity based on one million sequenced T cells were regarded as lower bounds and as underestimates.

Donors were 40 or so systemically healthy Caucasian individuals from Russia aged 6 to 90 years. Approximately 9.3 milliliters of peripheral blood were drawn from each donor into EDTA-treated Vacutainer tubes. PBMCs were isolated by Ficoll-Paque density-gradient centrifugation, with at least 7 million obtained per sample. Total RNA was extracted from PBMCs with Trizol reagent, with at least 6 micrograms obtained per sample. For every donor, an aliquot of PBMCs went through flow cytometry to measure the percentages of naive CD45RAhigh/CD27high T cells. This clonotype has more than one count but fewer than ten. No cognate antigen has been identified for it. Base qualities were left out, and no much larger clone turns up one base away. From the cysteine up to the phenylalanine, the CDR3 has a length of 14 residues. Only CDR3 DNA is held: 42 bases, read in frame from base 1. Trimming removed 6 bases from V and 6 bases from J, leaving 17 bases between the germline ends. CDR1 and CDR2 are read off the germline V gene (reference sequence) as MNHNY and SVGAGI.

Libraries were prepared through 5' RACE. Sequencing took place on an Illumina HiSeq 2500. A second roughly 7 to 12 cycle PCR used a sample-barcoded 5' primer and a J-beta primer mix. Each TCR beta cDNA molecule received a unique molecular identifier from a template-switch 5' adaptor carrying 12 random nucleotides. Each sample yielded at least 2.5 million CDR3-containing paired-end reads. All of the RNA was converted into first-strand cDNA using the Mint cDNA synthesis kit, with a TRBC-specific oligonucleotide serving as the primer. After uracil-DNA glycosylase treatment, a first 18-cycle PCR used universal primers M1SS and BC2_uni_R on all cDNA. The paper's data handling went like this. Each sample was normalized by randomly selecting 1 million high-quality reads, each carrying a distinct molecular identifier. Reads sharing molecular identifiers were discarded rather than binned into consensus sequences. CDR3 identification, clonotype clustering and error correction used MiTCR with a Q25 quality threshold and the strictest error-elimination algorithm. A nonparametric unseen species model with Euler transformation was used to estimate lower-bound total TCR beta diversity. TCRdb reworked the public reads: Q25 trimming with fastp, MiXCR clone assembly, productive beta chains retained. Rows with one shared CDR3 protein collapse into an entry with the most common genes and DNA. The V and J calls were not made by the authors but by TCRdb's processing. The sample table lists some 1,500,000 distinct CDR3 sequences, roughly 43% of them with a count of one. The ten largest clones represent about 4% of the sample.

Sequences were obtained from blood. The TCR sequence derives from a woman aged 18 to 35 in good health. Recombination connected TRBV6-6 to TRBJ1-2; TRBD1 is possibly the D segment (6 matching bases). The CDR3 region: CASSSDQQGHGYTF. Here is the DNA: TGTGCCAGCAGCTCCGACCAACAGGGCCATGGCTACACCTTC.